This T cell receptor beta chain was sequenced in a study of blood T cells in healthy people across ages. The second PCR ran about 6 to 11 cycles with a sample-barcoded 5' primer and J-beta primers. Each CDR3 protein is one row after TCRdb ran MiXCR on the 5' RACE reads. The sample contains 750,000 to 950,000 distinct CDR3 sequences, about 55% of which appear only once. After removal of 1 base from V and 4 bases from J, the junction contained 16 bases not matched to a gene. Germline CDR1 and CDR2: KGHDR and SFDVKD. The CDR3 is made up of 21 amino acids. The clonotype was recovered from a man at least 80 years old in good health. Input material: blood. This chain connects TRBV24-1 to TRBJ2-1; TRBD2 matches 12 bases. CDR3 loop: CATSDLSSGLAGLSSYNEQFF. CDR3 DNA sequence: TGTGCCACCAGTGATTTAAGCTCAGGACTAGCGGGATTGTCCTCTTACAATGAGCAGTTCTTC.